This paragraph covers one T cell receptor (beta chain) sequence. The record originates from a study of neurological immune-mediated disorders. Synthesis of cDNA used 5'RACE (with 10-nucleotide random UMIs). In each sequencing run, over 180 million TCR-beta sequences were generated from 15-18 subjects. Each CDR3 protein is one row after TCRdb ran MiXCR on the 5' RACE reads. The sample yields about 30,000 distinct CDR3 sequences, less than 6% seen once. This CDR3 has 15 residues. Trimming left V 5 bases short and J 4 bases short, with 15 bases between. Germline V gene lookup returns CDR1 MNHEY and CDR2 SMNVEV (reference sequence).

This clonotype was obtained from a woman between 45 and 65 years old in good health. The sample was CD4+ T cells from blood. The V call is TRBV27, the J call TRBJ1-5; D perhaps matches TRBD1 (6 bases). CDR3 DNA sequence: TGTGCCAGCAGTAAAGCGGGGGCGCCGAATCAGCCCCAGCATTTT. It is translated as CASSKAGAPNQPQHF.